This T cell receptor beta chain was sequenced during a study of Graves' ophthalmopathy and Graves' hyperthyroidism. There are many counts of this clonotype. Its target is unknown. Amplified TCR beta CDR3 regions were obtained using RNA transcripts as template. HTBI primers served in a first-round RT-PCR, which a second-round multiplex PCR followed. TCRdb reanalysed the multiplex PCR reads using MiXCR and keeps one entry per CDR3 protein. The sample contains fewer than 250,000 distinct CDR3 sequences, just under 30% of which appear only once. This CDR3 region has 16 residues. CDR1 is SGHTA, CDR2 FQGNSA, per germline. Trimming stripped 2 bases from V and 0 bases from J, with 14 bases between. Ophthalmopathy in the donors was of moderate-to-severe activity, with CAS ≥3, NOSPECS ≥4 and duration under 3 months. The diagnostic workup employed clinical symptoms, serum thyroxine, TRAb, thyroid ultrasound and orbital computed tomography.

Findings of the study overall: In blood, most expanded thyroid clonotypes above 0.001 frequency were also detected. Ophthalmopathy progression was predicted by the model at 60% to 71% sensitivity and approximately 72% specificity.

The rearrangement uses TRBV7-2 and TRBJ2-7; the D gene is possibly TRBD2 (6 bases). The sample consisted of peripheral blood. This receptor was obtained from a man aged 45-65 years with Graves' ophthalmopathy. As DNA, the CDR3 is TGTGCCAGCAGCTTACTATTAGCGGTCCCCTCCTACGAGCAGTACTTC. Encoded protein: CASSLLLAVPSYEQYF.